Presented here are 21 T cell receptor beta chains from one specimen sequenced in a study of human T cells and chemical hapten exposure. Each CDR3 protein gets one entry after TCRdb re-called the RACE reads with MiXCR. The table lists approximately 80,000 distinct CDR3 sequences, over 9.5% of them singletons, with approximately 5% in the top ten. The sample's time point: patch test 2, 6 weeks after DPC sensitization. Treatment given: therapeutic diphenylcyclopropenone sensitization with weekly scalp DPC. The sequences come from whole blood, collected in connection with sensitization to the hapten diphenylcyclopropenone (DPC). These receptors all stem from a woman in her forties or fifties with alopecia areata. Some clones in this sample may be carry-over from other donors' samples.

The chain couples TRBV7-6 to TRBJ2-2; 7 nucleotides match TRBD1. Trimming removed 4 bases from V and 6 bases from J; junction bases left unmatched: 8. The CDR3 runs 15 residues. Germline V gene data show CDR1 as SGHVS and CDR2 as FNYEAQ. DNA of the CDR3: TGTGCCAGCAGCTCCGACAGGGCTGCGTCCGGGGAGCTGTTTTTT. This encodes CASSSDRAASGELFF.

This clonotype was found a few times. The chain combines TRBV12-3 or TRBV12-4 with TRBJ2-5; 13 nucleotides line up with TRBD2. The CDR3 is made up of 15 amino acids. With V trimmed by 4 bases and J by 4 bases, 3 bases remained unmatched. The CDR3 DNA follows: TGTGCCAGCAGTTACGGACTAGCGGGAGCAGAGACCCAGTACTTC. This gives the protein CASSYGLAGAETQYF.

This clonotype turned up a few times. The chain carries TRBV11-2 and TRBJ2-1; unclear D gene. The CDR3 is made up of 14 amino acids. Between the trimmed V and J ends, which lost 3 bases and 6 bases, there was a span of 12 bases. Germline lookup yields CDR1 SGHAT and CDR2 FQNNGV. This chain's CDR3 is CASSFAGFFNEQFF. CDR3 sequence (DNA): TGTGCCAGCAGCTTCGCCGGTTTTTTCAATGAGCAGTTCTTC.

V usage is TRBV19 and J usage is TRBJ1-1; 8 nucleotides match TRBD1. This CDR3 contains 13 residues. The V gene end was trimmed by 6 bases and the J gene end by 5 bases; junction bases not matched to a gene: 5. Germline lookup yields CDR1 LNHDA and CDR2 SQIVND (reference sequence). The CDR3 loop is CASSSDRGTEAFF. CDR3 nucleotide sequence: TGTGCCAGTAGCAGTGACAGGGGTACTGAAGCTTTCTTT.

V and J are TRBV27 and TRBJ1-2, with 7 nucleotides matching TRBD1. This CDR3 region has 16 residues. Germline CDR1 MNHEY, CDR2 SMNVEV (reference sequence). V was pared by 5 bases and J by 5 bases, with 14 bases of the junction left unmatched. CDR3 sequence: CASSANPQGKAYGYTF. The CDR3 nucleotides are TGTGCCAGCAGTGCTAACCCACAGGGGAAGGCTTATGGCTACACCTTC.

This clonotype was seen at least ten times. This chain connects TRBV5-4 to TRBJ2-1; 13 bases line up with TRBD2. In germline, CDR1 is SGHNT, CDR2 YYREEE (reference sequence). The CDR3 sequence is 15 residues long. Trimming cost V 3 bases and J 7 bases; bases outside gene matches: 4. The CDR3 nucleotides are TGTGCCAGCAGCTCACGGACTAGCGGGAGAAATGAGCAGTTCTTC. It yields the protein CASSSRTSGRNEQFF.

A few counts support this clonotype. The V and J genes are TRBV5-1 and TRBJ2-1, with TRBD2 matching over 10 bases. J lost 1 base, V lost 7 bases, and 8 bases had no gene match. This CDR3 is 16 amino acids long. The germline V gene has CDR1 SGHRS and CDR2 YFSETQ. DNA of the CDR3: TGCGCCAGCGCCACTAGCGGGATGCCTTCCTACAATGAGCAGTTCTTC. Translation gives CASATSGMPSYNEQFF.

This clonotype has only a few counts. The chain has TRBV4-3 and TRBJ2-1; 9 bases line up with TRBD2. The CDR3 loop spans 16 amino acids. The germline V gene has CDR1 LGHNA and CDR2 YSLEER. V shed 0 bases and J 6 bases; nucleotides not matched to a gene: 6. In nucleotides, the CDR3 is TGCGCCAGCAGCCAAGATAGGGTAGCGGGAGCCAATGAGCAGTTCTTC. This codes for CASSQDRVAGANEQFF.

In this sample, this clonotype turned up many times. The chain recombines TRBV11-3 with TRBJ2-1; 8 nucleotides align to TRBD2. The ends lost 4 bases at V and 7 bases at J; junction bases unmatched: 3. There are 13 residues in the CDR3. Germline CDR1 reads SGHNT; CDR2 reads YENEEA. The CDR3 protein is CASSWTSSNEQFF. The CDR3 DNA is TGTGCCAGCAGCTGGACTAGCAGTAATGAGCAGTTCTTC.

Concerning this clonotype: This may be a read error, as it is one base from a much larger clone. J is TRBJ2-3 and V is TRBV3-1; 14 bases fit TRBD2. This CDR3 has 18 residues. From germline, CDR1 is LGHDT and CDR2 YNNKEL (reference sequence). For the CDR3, the DNA is TGTGCCGGCAGCCAAGGGACTAGCGGGAGCAGAGGGACGAATACGCAGTATTTT. Amino acids: CAGSQGTSGSRGTNTQYF.

To note about this clonotype: A read error may account for a junction end that differs from germline. V is TRBV28 and J is TRBJ1-2; 7 bases agree with TRBD1. Germline values: CDR1 MDHEN, CDR2 SYDVKM. The CDR3 covers 12 residues. The CDR3 spells CVSTDRAYGYTF. CDR3 bases: TGTGTCAGCACCGACAGGGCCTATGGCTACACCTTC.

This clonotype appeared many times. The CDR3 DNA is TGCAGTGCTAGAGCCAGACAGGGCCCGAACACTGAAGCTTTCTTT. Amino acid sequence: CSARARQGPNTEAFF. V usage is TRBV20-1 and J usage is TRBJ1-1, with 7 bases matching TRBD1. CDR1 and CDR2 from the germline V gene are DFQATT and SNEGSKA (reference sequence). The V segment lost 1 base and the J segment 1 base; nucleotides outside the gene matches: 6. The CDR3 contains 15 residues.

The V gene is TRBV12-3 or TRBV12-4, the J gene TRBJ2-7; D ambiguous. The CDR3 loop spans 13 amino acids. Trimming left V 1 base short and J 3 bases short, with 7 bases between. The CDR3 here is CASSLGNFYEQYF. The CDR3 region has the DNA TGTGCCAGCAGTTTAGGCAATTTCTACGAGCAGTACTTC.

Many counts were recorded for this clonotype. CDR3 DNA sequence: TGCAGCGTTGAAGGTGGGGGATCTGGGGCCAACGTCCTGACTTTC. The encoded protein is CSVEGGGSGANVLTF. The rearrangement uses TRBV29-1 and TRBJ2-6; D may correspond to TRBD1 or TRBD2 (5 bases each). Trimming pared 1 base from V and 1 base from J, leaving 8 bases between. The CDR3 has 15 amino acids. The germline V gene has CDR1 SQVTM and CDR2 ANQGSEA.

The table lists this clonotype with a few counts. V is TRBV5-1 and J is TRBJ1-1; TRBD1 agrees at 8 bases. This CDR3 has 15 residues. Germline V gives CDR1 SGHRS, CDR2 YFSETQ. V trimming: 0 bases; J trimming: 6 bases; junction bases outside the gene matches: 7. CDR3 sequence reads: CASSLASTGDPEAFF. The CDR3 DNA follows: TGCGCCAGCAGCTTGGCTTCGACAGGGGACCCTGAAGCTTTCTTT.

The chain is built from TRBV5-6 and TRBJ2-7; weak D call: TRBD2 (5 bases). V dropped 6 bases and J dropped 4 bases, with 17 bases sitting between them. CDR1 SGHDT and CDR2 YYEEEE come from the germline V gene. The CDR3 loop spans 14 amino acids. The CDR3: CASTILLRGYEQYF. CDR3 in DNA: TGTGCCAGCACCATCCTACTTCGCGGGTACGAGCAGTACTTC.

At least ten counts were recorded for this clonotype. This chain connects TRBV3-1 to TRBJ1-1; D is undetermined. V lost 1 base, J lost 1 base, and 4 bases lay in between. From germline, CDR1 is LGHDT and CDR2 YNNKEL (reference sequence). CDR3 size: 13 residues. The CDR3 spells CASSQVKNTEAFF. The CDR3 DNA reads as TGTGCCAGCAGCCAAGTCAAGAACACTGAAGCTTTCTTT.

This clonotype has more than one count but fewer than ten. CDR3 sequence: CASSKTGTGATGELFF. Written as DNA, the CDR3 is TGTGCCAGTAGTAAAACCGGGACAGGTGCCACCGGGGAGCTGTTTTTT. The chain links TRBV19 to TRBJ2-2; 8 bases fit TRBD1. CDR3 length: 16 residues. Unmatched junction bases numbered 8, after V lost 4 bases and J lost 4 bases. Germline lookup yields CDR1 LNHDA and CDR2 SQIVND (reference sequence). The variable domain in full, completed from reference TRBV19 and TRBJ2-2, reads DGGITQSPKYLFRKEGQNVTLSCEQNLNHDAMYWYRQDPGQGLRLIYYSQIVNDFQKGDIAEGYSVSREKKESFPLTVTSAQKNPTAFYLCASSKTGTGATGELFFGEGSRLTVL.

This clonotype has a handful of counts. This rearrangement joins TRBV7-9 to TRBJ2-7, with D maybe TRBD2 (6 bases). The CDR3 spans 15 residues. Germline-derived CDR1 and CDR2 are SEHNR and FQNEAQ (reference sequence). V was pared by 3 bases and J by 7 bases, with 19 bases between. Here the CDR3 DNA reads TGTGCCAGCAGCTTGAGACGGGACTCTCAAGGGGAGCAGTACTTC. Translation gives CASSLRRDSQGEQYF.

The table lists this clonotype with many counts. The V and J genes are TRBV2 and TRBJ2-1; the match to TRBD1 covers 7 bases. The CDR3 loop spans 13 amino acids. The germline gives CDR1 SNHLY, CDR2 FYNNEI. The V segment lost 6 bases and the J segment 10 bases; nucleotides outside the gene matches: 9. The CDR3 here is CASRKDRVGEQFF. CDR3 nucleotides: TGTGCCAGCAGAAAAGACAGGGTTGGGGAGCAGTTCTTC.

The rearrangement links TRBV29-1 to TRBJ2-6; D unresolved. The CDR3 consists of 14 residues. The V gene lost 2 bases and the J gene lost 2 bases, with 7 bases spanning the gap. CDR1 and CDR2 from the germline V gene are SQVTM and ANQGSEA. The CDR3 DNA sequence: TGCAGCGTTGAAACAGCCCCTGGGGCCAACGTCCTGACTTTC. It yields the protein CSVETAPGANVLTF. Full variable domain (missing parts from reference TRBV29-1 and TRBJ2-6): SAVISQKPSRDICQRGTSLTIQCQVDSQVTMMFWYRQQPGQSLTLIATANQGSEATYESGFVIDKFPISRPNLTFSTLTVSNMSPEDSSIYLCSVETAPGANVLTFGAGSRLTVL.